These T cell receptor beta chains were read from a single sample in a study of T-cell memory formation after mild COVID-19. TCRdb reprocessed the 5' RACE reads with MiXCR, giving one entry per CDR3 protein. The data contain around 340,000 distinct CDR3 sequences, around 13% of them singletons. Sequencing input: PBMCs or a T cell subset sorted from them (not recorded which). All receptors come from a man aged 18 to 29 who had mild COVID-19 (a few samples of this study predate the infection). Cell type and time point are not known. CDR3s include the opening cysteine and the closing phenylalanine or tryptophan. A D gene is named only where the DNA matches it firmly. Not all rows give a size; the values are once, few, many and, for expanded clones, a class.

d_gene: NA
v_gene: TRBV5-1
abundance: NA
j_gene: TRBJ2-1
CDR3aa: CASSLATGSYNEQFF
CDR3nt: TGCGCCAGCAGCTTGGCTACTGGCTCCTACAATGAGCAGTTCTTC

d_gene: NA
v_gene: TRBV6-5
abundance: once
j_gene: TRBJ1-6
CDR3aa: CASSYSGSGDSPLHF
CDR3nt: TGTGCCAGCAGTTACTCGGGGTCTGGGGATTCACCCCTCCACTTT

d_gene: NA
v_gene: TRBV4-3
abundance: NA
j_gene: TRBJ2-1
CDR3aa: CASSQVGRAGSNEQFF
CDR3nt: TGCGCCAGCAGCCAAGTCGGCAGGGCGGGTAGCAATGAGCAGTTCTTC

d_gene: TRBD1
v_gene: TRBV5-1
abundance: NA
j_gene: TRBJ1-2
CDR3aa: CASRVTGGANGYTF
CDR3nt: TGCGCCAGCAGGGTGACAGGGGGCGCCAATGGCTACACCTTC

d_gene: TRBD2
v_gene: TRBV6-1
abundance: many
j_gene: TRBJ2-1
CDR3aa: CASSDGAGDYNEQFF
CDR3nt: TGTGCCAGCAGTGACGGGGCGGGGGACTACAATGAGCAGTTCTTC

d_gene: TRBD1
v_gene: TRBV4-1
abundance: NA
j_gene: TRBJ2-7
CDR3aa: CASSQLDRANEQYF
CDR3nt: TGCGCCAGCAGCCAGCTGGACAGGGCCAACGAGCAGTACTTC

d_gene: NA
v_gene: TRBV10-3
abundance: NA
j_gene: TRBJ2-2
CDR3aa: CAISEGGVANTGELFF
CDR3nt: TGTGCCATCAGTGAGGGGGGTGTGGCAAACACCGGGGAGCTGTTTTTT

d_gene: TRBD2
v_gene: TRBV5-6
abundance: NA
j_gene: TRBJ2-1
CDR3aa: CASSVAGGLDEQFF
CDR3nt: TGTGCCAGCAGCGTAGCGGGGGGGCTCGATGAGCAGTTCTTC

d_gene: NA
v_gene: TRBV30
abundance: few
j_gene: TRBJ1-1
CDR3aa: CAWSGTTQQFF
CDR3nt: TGTGCCTGGAGTGGGACAACCCAGCAGTTCTTT

d_gene: NA
v_gene: TRBV18
abundance: NA
j_gene: TRBJ2-1
CDR3aa: CASSPPWEDNEQFF
CDR3nt: TGTGCCAGCTCACCACCTTGGGAAGACAATGAGCAGTTCTTC

d_gene: NA
v_gene: TRBV11-2
abundance: few
j_gene: TRBJ1-3
CDR3aa: CASSLLETGNTIYF
CDR3nt: TGTGCCAGCAGCTTATTGGAGACTGGAAACACCATATATTTT

d_gene: NA
v_gene: TRBV6-5
abundance: NA
j_gene: TRBJ1-2
CDR3aa: CASSYGQYYGYTF
CDR3nt: TGTGCCAGCAGTTACGGGCAGTATTATGGCTACACCTTC

d_gene: NA
v_gene: TRBV29-1
abundance: NA
j_gene: TRBJ1-4
CDR3aa: CSVGGLDEKLFF
CDR3nt: TGCAGCGTTGGGGGGCTAGATGAAAAACTGTTTTTT

d_gene: NA
v_gene: TRBV19
abundance: few
j_gene: TRBJ2-3
CDR3aa: CASSIGNTDTQYF
CDR3nt: TGTGCCAGTAGTATCGGCAACACAGATACGCAGTATTTT

d_gene: NA
v_gene: TRBV4-1
abundance: NA
j_gene: TRBJ2-7
CDR3aa: CASSQDTGRLIYYEQYF
CDR3nt: TGCGCCAGCAGCCAAGATACCGGACGGCTGATCTACTACGAGCAGTACTTC

d_gene: NA
v_gene: TRBV28
abundance: NA
j_gene: TRBJ2-3
CDR3aa: CASSLTPRLAQYF
CDR3nt: TGTGCCAGCAGTCTGACCCCCCGCTTGGCGCAGTATTTT

d_gene: TRBD2
v_gene: TRBV19
abundance: few
j_gene: TRBJ2-5
CDR3aa: CASSRAGVQETQYF
CDR3nt: TGTGCCAGTAGTCGGGCGGGGGTGCAAGAGACCCAGTACTTC

d_gene: NA
v_gene: TRBV3-1
abundance: few
j_gene: TRBJ2-1
CDR3aa: CASSQMGANEQFF
CDR3nt: TGTGCCAGCAGCCAGATGGGGGCCAATGAGCAGTTCTTC

d_gene: NA
v_gene: TRBV5-6
abundance: NA
j_gene: TRBJ2-2
CDR3aa: CASGVADLELFF
CDR3nt: TGTGCCAGCGGGGTCGCGGACTTAGAGCTGTTTTTT

d_gene: NA
v_gene: TRBV2
abundance: NA
j_gene: TRBJ1-5
CDR3aa: CASSEVGGDQPQHF
CDR3nt: TGTGCCAGCAGTGAAGTGGGGGGCGACCAGCCCCAGCATTTT

d_gene: NA
v_gene: TRBV20-1
abundance: few
j_gene: TRBJ2-3
CDR3aa: CSARVGDSTDTQYF
CDR3nt: TGCAGTGCTAGAGTGGGGGACAGCACAGATACGCAGTATTTT

d_gene: NA
v_gene: TRBV5-5
abundance: NA
j_gene: TRBJ1-1
CDR3aa: CASSFSGVEAFF
CDR3nt: TGTGCCAGCAGCTTTTCCGGGGTTGAAGCTTTCTTT

d_gene: NA
v_gene: TRBV5-1
abundance: few
j_gene: TRBJ2-6
CDR3aa: CASAHGGANVLTF
CDR3nt: TGCGCCAGCGCACATGGTGGGGCCAACGTCCTGACTTTC

d_gene: TRBD1
v_gene: TRBV7-2
abundance: NA
j_gene: TRBJ2-1
CDR3aa: CASSLVGQGAINEQFF
CDR3nt: TGTGCCAGCAGCTTAGTGGGACAGGGGGCGATCAATGAGCAGTTCTTC

d_gene: NA
v_gene: TRBV12-3/TRBV12-4
abundance: NA
j_gene: TRBJ1-1
CDR3aa: CASSTTGMNTEAFF
CDR3nt: TGTGCCAGCAGCACGACGGGGATGAACACTGAAGCTTTCTTT

d_gene: NA
v_gene: TRBV4-1
abundance: once
j_gene: TRBJ2-3
CDR3aa: CASSDDRRYPDTQYF
CDR3nt: TGCGCCAGCAGCGACGACAGGCGATACCCAGATACGCAGTATTTT

d_gene: TRBD2
v_gene: TRBV5-1
abundance: NA
j_gene: TRBJ2-1
CDR3aa: CASSSRLAGDNEQFF
CDR3nt: TGCGCCAGCAGCTCACGCCTAGCGGGGGACAATGAGCAGTTCTTC

d_gene: NA
v_gene: TRBV10-3
abundance: many
j_gene: TRBJ2-2
CDR3aa: CAISEETPNTGELFF
CDR3nt: TGTGCCATCAGTGAAGAAACCCCGAACACCGGGGAGCTGTTTTTT

d_gene: NA
v_gene: TRBV28
abundance: few
j_gene: TRBJ2-5
CDR3aa: CASSSRGAQETQYF
CDR3nt: TGTGCCAGCAGCTCTAGGGGGGCCCAAGAGACCCAGTACTTC

d_gene: NA
v_gene: TRBV4-1
abundance: few
j_gene: TRBJ2-5
CDR3aa: CASSQVDGLGTQYF
CDR3nt: TGCGCCAGCAGCCAAGTTGACGGGTTGGGGACCCAGTACTTC

d_gene: NA
v_gene: TRBV4-3
abundance: NA
j_gene: TRBJ2-1
CDR3aa: CASSQDLGGDNEQFF
CDR3nt: TGCGCCAGCAGCCAAGATTTAGGGGGTGACAATGAGCAGTTCTTC

d_gene: NA
v_gene: TRBV20-1
abundance: NA
j_gene: TRBJ1-4
CDR3aa: CSARRGATNEKLFF
CDR3nt: TGCAGTGCTAGACGGGGAGCAACTAATGAAAAACTGTTTTTT

d_gene: NA
v_gene: TRBV4-1
abundance: NA
j_gene: TRBJ2-1
CDR3aa: CASSHYSGGPNEQFF
CDR3nt: TGCGCCAGCAGCCACTATAGCGGAGGACCTAATGAGCAGTTCTTC

d_gene: NA
v_gene: TRBV7-8
abundance: many
j_gene: TRBJ2-1
CDR3aa: CASSLLGGSGYYNEQFF
CDR3nt: TGTGCCAGCAGCTTATTGGGTGGATCAGGGTACTACAATGAGCAGTTCTTC

d_gene: NA
v_gene: TRBV7-9
abundance: few
j_gene: TRBJ2-4
CDR3aa: CASSPVRASKNIQYF
CDR3nt: TGTGCCAGCAGCCCGGTTCGGGCCTCCAAAAACATTCAGTACTTC

d_gene: NA
v_gene: TRBV7-6
abundance: few
j_gene: TRBJ2-2
CDR3aa: CAAGGVGAGELFF
CDR3nt: TGTGCCGCCGGTGGGGTCGGGGCCGGGGAGCTGTTTTTT

d_gene: NA
v_gene: TRBV7-9
abundance: NA
j_gene: TRBJ2-1
CDR3aa: CASLNTIVIETISSYNEQFF
CDR3nt: TGTGCCAGCCTTAATACGATTGTGATCGAAACTATAAGCTCCTACAATGAGCAGTTCTTC

d_gene: NA
v_gene: TRBV7-2
abundance: many
j_gene: TRBJ1-2
CDR3aa: CASSLTANYGYTF
CDR3nt: TGTGCCAGCAGCTTGACGGCTAACTATGGCTACACCTTC

d_gene: TRBD1
v_gene: TRBV2
abundance: NA
j_gene: TRBJ2-3
CDR3aa: CARGQGAGDTQYF
CDR3nt: TGTGCCAGGGGGCAGGGGGCAGGAGATACGCAGTATTTT

d_gene: NA
v_gene: TRBV9
abundance: NA
j_gene: TRBJ1-2
CDR3aa: CASSEVGTYGYTF
CDR3nt: TGTGCCAGCAGCGAAGTGGGGACGTATGGCTACACCTTC

d_gene: TRBD1
v_gene: TRBV12-3/TRBV12-4
abundance: NA
j_gene: TRBJ1-3
CDR3aa: CASKQGRLNTIYF
CDR3nt: TGTGCCAGCAAACAGGGGAGGTTGAACACCATATATTTT

d_gene: NA
v_gene: TRBV2
abundance: NA
j_gene: TRBJ2-3
CDR3aa: CASSDRVLDTQYF
CDR3nt: TGTGCCAGCAGTGACAGGGTCTTAGATACGCAGTATTTT

d_gene: NA
v_gene: TRBV29-1
abundance: few
j_gene: TRBJ1-1
CDR3aa: CSVGRTAFNTEAFF
CDR3nt: TGCAGCGTTGGACGGACAGCATTTAACACTGAAGCTTTCTTT

d_gene: NA
v_gene: TRBV11-2
abundance: NA
j_gene: TRBJ1-2
CDR3aa: CASSPGRGAGYGYTF
CDR3nt: TGTGCCAGCAGCCCCGGCCGGGGGGCTGGCTATGGCTACACCTTC

d_gene: TRBD2
v_gene: TRBV3-1
abundance: few
j_gene: TRBJ2-3
CDR3aa: CASSQAPSGGMYTQYF
CDR3nt: TGTGCCAGCAGCCAAGCTCCTAGCGGGGGGATGTATACGCAGTATTTT

d_gene: NA
v_gene: TRBV3-1
abundance: NA
j_gene: TRBJ2-3
CDR3aa: CASSQGAGRTDTQYF
CDR3nt: TGTGCCAGCAGCCAGGGGGCAGGTCGCACAGATACGCAGTATTTT

d_gene: TRBD2
v_gene: TRBV5-1
abundance: many
j_gene: TRBJ2-1
CDR3aa: CASSLGGGAINEQFF
CDR3nt: TGCGCCAGCAGTCTGGGCGGGGGGGCCATCAATGAGCAGTTCTTC

d_gene: NA
v_gene: TRBV4-3
abundance: few
j_gene: TRBJ1-4
CDR3aa: CASSQGAEKLFF
CDR3nt: TGCGCCAGCAGCCAAGGTGCTGAAAAACTGTTTTTT

d_gene: TRBD2
v_gene: TRBV10-3
abundance: few
j_gene: TRBJ2-2
CDR3aa: CAISGTSGGRNTGELFF
CDR3nt: TGTGCCATCAGCGGGACTAGCGGGGGCCGTAACACCGGGGAGCTGTTTTTT

d_gene: TRBD1
v_gene: TRBV27
abundance: many
j_gene: TRBJ2-1
CDR3aa: CASSRGTGITYNEQFF
CDR3nt: TGTGCCAGCAGTCGAGGGACAGGGATAACCTACAATGAGCAGTTCTTC

d_gene: NA
v_gene: TRBV6-2/TRBV6-3
abundance: NA
j_gene: TRBJ2-2
CDR3aa: CASTGHRATGELFF
CDR3nt: TGTGCCAGCACCGGACACCGAGCCACCGGGGAGCTGTTTTTT

d_gene: NA
v_gene: TRBV20-1
abundance: few
j_gene: TRBJ2-1
CDR3aa: CSAHPLATYSEQFF
CDR3nt: TGCAGTGCTCATCCTCTAGCAACTTACAGTGAGCAGTTCTTC